The clone carrying this TCR beta chain came up a few times. Its antigen is unknown. A read error may account for a junction end that differs from germline. One entry per CDR3 protein, called by TCRdb with MiXCR from the 5' RACE reads. The table shows 560,000 or so distinct CDR3 sequences, with roughly 17% occurring only once. The CDR3 length is 14 residues. Germline V lookup: CDR1 KGHSH, CDR2 LQKENI. This sample was taken from a study of T-cell memory formation after mild COVID-19. The study, taken as a whole, reports: Clones from the second wave (peaking day 37) had unconfirmed SARS-CoV-2 specificity.

The V gene is TRBV18, the J gene TRBJ2-5, with D tentatively TRBD2 (5 bases). The receptor's source is an adult woman who had mild COVID-19 (a few samples of this study predate the infection). Cell type and time point are not known. Material: PBMCs or a T cell subset sorted from them (not recorded which). The CDR3: CASSLRRPRPMINF. CDR3 sequence (DNA): TGTGCCAGCTCGCTGAGGAGGCCCAGGCCGATGATAAACTTC.